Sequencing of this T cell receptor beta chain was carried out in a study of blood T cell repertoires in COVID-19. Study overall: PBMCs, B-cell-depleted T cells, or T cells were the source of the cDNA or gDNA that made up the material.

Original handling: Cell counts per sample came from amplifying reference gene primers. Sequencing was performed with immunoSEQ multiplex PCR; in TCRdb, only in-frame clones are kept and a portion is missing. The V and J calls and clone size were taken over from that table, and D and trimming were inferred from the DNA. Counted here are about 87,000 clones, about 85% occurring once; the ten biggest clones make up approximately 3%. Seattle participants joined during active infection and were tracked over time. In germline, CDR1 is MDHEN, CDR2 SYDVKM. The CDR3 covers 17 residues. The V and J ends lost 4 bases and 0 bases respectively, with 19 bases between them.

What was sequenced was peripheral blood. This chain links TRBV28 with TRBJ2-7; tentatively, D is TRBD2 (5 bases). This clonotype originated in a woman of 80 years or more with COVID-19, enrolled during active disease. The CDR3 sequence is CASSSRAGTRSSYEQYF. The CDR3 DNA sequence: TGTGCCAGCAGTTCGAGGGCCGGTACGAGGAGCTCCTACGAGCAGTACTTC.